Listed below are T cell receptor beta chains from one sample, sequenced in a study of T cells in localized non-small cell lung cancer. Only in-frame clones appear in the TCRdb table, and some are missing; sequencing was by immunoSEQ multiplex PCR. The table includes approximately 54,000 clones, about four fifths detected once. The material sequenced was peripheral blood, taken before any cancer treatment. The receptors come from a female donor older than 55 with stage II squamous cell lung carcinoma. Each CDR3 is given with its conserved first and last residue. The order of the fields is CDR3 length, J gene, V gene, D gene, clone size, CDR3 DNA, CDR3 protein. The D gene is left open where the match is weak. Clone sizes are given selectively: once, few, many, or a class where the clone is expanded.

12 | TRBJ1-2 | TRBV9 | NA | NA | TGTGCCAGCAGCGTTGTAGCGGATGGCTACACCTTC | CASSVVADGYTF
15 | TRBJ1-3 | TRBV7-3 | NA | NA | TGTGCCAGCAGCTTAACTCCCGTCTCTGGAAACACCATATATTTT | CASSLTPVSGNTIYF
14 | TRBJ1-1 | TRBV6-5 | NA | NA | TGTGCCAGCAGAACCGACAGCCTGAACACTGAAGCTTTCTTT | CASRTDSLNTEAFF
14 | TRBJ1-2 | TRBV2 | NA | NA | TGTGCCAGCAGTGACCCCGGGAATAAGGGTGGCTACACCTTC | CASSDPGNKGGYTF
13 | TRBJ2-7 | TRBV7-3 | NA | NA | TGTGCCAGCAGCTTAGGGGCCTCCTACGAGCAGTACTTC | CASSLGASYEQYF
17 | TRBJ1-6 | TRBV5-5 | TRBD1 | NA | TGTGCCAGCAGCTTCGGGACAGGGAAGACCCTTAATTCACCCCTCCACTTT | CASSFGTGKTLNSPLHF
12 | TRBJ2-7 | TRBV6-1 | NA | NA | TGTGCCAGCAGTACAGAAGGCTACGAGCAGTACTTC | CASSTEGYEQYF
14 | TRBJ1-2 | TRBV5-6 | TRBD1 | NA | TGTGCCAGCAGCGCCCGGGACAGGGAAAGTGGCTACACCTTC | CASSARDRESGYTF
15 | TRBJ1-2 | TRBV14 | TRBD1 | NA | TGTGCCAGCAGCCAACACGGGACAGGCTCCTATGGCTACACCTTC | CASSQHGTGSYGYTF
15 | TRBJ1-6 | TRBV5-1 | TRBD1 | NA | TGCGCCAGCAGCTTGGCGGGACAGGGGTATTCACCCCTCCACTTT | CASSLAGQGYSPLHF
14 | TRBJ2-2 | TRBV7-6 | TRBD2 | NA | TGTGCCAGCAGAGCCGGGGGGGCGGCCGGGGAGCTGTTTTTT | CASRAGGAAGELFF
13 | TRBJ2-5 | TRBV29-1 | NA | NA | TGCAGCGTTGGTGGCTCGTCGGAGGAGACCCAGTACTTC | CSVGGSSEETQYF
15 | TRBJ1-3 | TRBV27 | TRBD1 | NA | TGTGCCAGCAGTCCCGGGACAGCGCCTGGAAACACCATATATTTT | CASSPGTAPGNTIYF
17 | TRBJ1-1 | TRBV7-8 | NA | NA | TGTGCCAGCAGCTTTTCTAGGGGCGGTACCATGAACACTGAAGCTTTCTTT | CASSFSRGGTMNTEAFF
12 | TRBJ2-7 | TRBV6-6 | NA | NA | TGTGCCAGCAAGAGAGGGGGGGACGAGCAGTACTTC | CASKRGGDEQYF
14 | TRBJ1-2 | TRBV6-5 | NA | NA | TGTGCCAGCAGTTACTCTGGGGGGACCCGAGGCTACACCTTC | CASSYSGGTRGYTF
15 | TRBJ2-1 | TRBV27 | NA | NA | TGTGCCAGCAGCCCCGCGCTAGTGAACTCAAATGAGCAGTTCTTC | CASSPALVNSNEQFF
14 | TRBJ1-1 | TRBV18 | TRBD1 | NA | TGTGCCAGCTCACCATGGACAGGGGAGACTGAAGCTTTCTTT | CASSPWTGETEAFF
15 | TRBJ1-5 | TRBV6-1 | NA | NA | TGTGCCAGCACCCAGGGACGGAGCAGCAATCAGCCCCAGCATTTT | CASTQGRSSNQPQHF
13 | TRBJ2-7 | TRBV7-2 | NA | NA | TGTGCCAGCAGCCCCTGGAGTGGCTACGAGCAGTACTTC | CASSPWSGYEQYF
15 | TRBJ2-2 | TRBV5-1 | TRBD1 | NA | TGCGCCAGCAGCTCTAGGACAGGGGGGCCCGGGGAGCTGTTTTTT | CASSSRTGGPGELFF
15 | TRBJ2-5 | TRBV7-7 | TRBD2 | NA | TGTGCCAGCAGCGCCGTACTAGCGGGGATCCAGACCCAGTACTTC | CASSAVLAGIQTQYF
14 | TRBJ1-1 | TRBV11-2 | TRBD1 | NA | TGTGCCAGCAGCTTAGCGGCAGGGGGCACTGAAGCTTTCTTT | CASSLAAGGTEAFF
16 | TRBJ2-2 | TRBV6-5 | TRBD1 | NA | TGTGCCAGCAGTTACGAGGGGGCGTCGGGCACCGGGGAGCTGTTTTTT | CASSYEGASGTGELFF
16 | TRBJ1-1 | TRBV7-3 | NA | once | TGTGCCAGCAGCTTAAGTGGGGGGCGAAGGGACACTGAAGCTTTCTTT | CASSLSGGRRDTEAFF
14 | TRBJ2-5 | TRBV2 | TRBD2 | NA | TGTGCCAGCAATTCGGGGGGGAATAGAGAGACCCAGTACTTC | CASNSGGNRETQYF
20 | TRBJ2-3 | TRBV7-3 | TRBD2 | NA | TGTGCCAGCAGCTTAGTGGGGACTAGCGGGGGGAGACAAAGCACAGATACGCAGTATTTT | CASSLVGTSGGRQSTDTQYF
15 | TRBJ1-1 | TRBV6-1 | NA | NA | TGTGCCAGCAGTGAACAGGGCTTTATGAACACTGAAGCTTTCTTT | CASSEQGFMNTEAFF
15 | TRBJ1-5 | TRBV19 | TRBD1 | once | TGTGCCAGTAGTTCACAGGGGGCAAGCAATCAGCCCCAGCATTTT | CASSSQGASNQPQHF
13 | TRBJ1-5 | TRBV19 | NA | NA | TGTGCCAGTAAGGCCAGGGGAGATCAGCCCCAGCATTTT | CASKARGDQPQHF
13 | TRBJ2-7 | TRBV5-1 | NA | NA | TGCGCCAGCAGCTTGGGCCCCTCCGACGAGCAGTACTTC | CASSLGPSDEQYF
13 | TRBJ2-5 | TRBV29-1 | TRBD1 | NA | TGCAGCGTAGTACAGGGGGCCCAAGAGACCCAGTACTTC | CSVVQGAQETQYF
14 | TRBJ1-2 | TRBV7-2 | NA | NA | TGTGCCAGCAGCCCCCCCGGGGGCGGCTATGGCTACACCTTC | CASSPPGGGYGYTF
15 | TRBJ1-2 | TRBV5-3 | NA | NA | TGTGCCAGAAGCTTATCAGCAGGGCTGAACTATGGCTACACCTTC | CARSLSAGLNYGYTF
16 | TRBJ1-6 | TRBV5-4 | NA | once | TGTGCCAGCAGCCCAGCAGGGAAACCATATAATTCACCCCTCCACTTT | CASSPAGKPYNSPLHF
14 | TRBJ1-2 | TRBV19 | NA | NA | TGTGCCAGTACCCCACAGACAGATTCCTATGGCTACACCTTC | CASTPQTDSYGYTF
15 | TRBJ2-3 | TRBV4-2 | NA | NA | TGTGCCAGCAGCCAAGATGAAGGTAGTCAGGGTACGCAGTATTTT | CASSQDEGSQGTQYF
16 | TRBJ1-2 | TRBV7-6 | NA | NA | TGTGCCAGCAGCTTAGGTCCGATGTCAGGCAACTATGGCTACACCTTC | CASSLGPMSGNYGYTF
13 | TRBJ2-7 | TRBV6-1 | NA | NA | TGTGCCAGCAGTGAAAATCGGCGGTACGAGCAGTACTTC | CASSENRRYEQYF
13 | TRBJ2-7 | TRBV6-6 | TRBD1 | NA | TGTGCCAGCGGGGAGACAGGGGGATACGAGCAGTACTTC | CASGETGGYEQYF